This T cell receptor beta chain was documented in a study of spatial heterogeneity in lung cancer. TCRdb processed the 5' RACE reads anew with MiXCR; each CDR3 protein has one entry. In the table there are around 95,000 distinct CDR3 sequences, 3.5% to 5% of which are singletons. Time point reported: sample taken at primary tumor resection. Study-wide results and limits: For expanded intratumoral alpha and beta TCRs, counts tracked tumor mutation counts.

With respect to this clonotype: Its antigen remains unknown.

The germline gives CDR1 DFQATT, CDR2 SNEGSKA (reference sequence). The junction had 5 bases not matched to a gene; V was cut back by 4 bases and J by 6 bases. This CDR3 has 13 residues. V usage is TRBV20-1 and J usage is TRBJ2-1; 8 positions agree with TRBD2. The sequence was collected from a male donor with early-stage non-small cell lung cancer. The specimen comprised lung tumor tissue, sampled at surgery. The CDR3 sequence: CSANSGNANEQFF. The CDR3 nucleotides read TGCAGTGCTAATAGCGGGAACGCCAATGAGCAGTTCTTC.